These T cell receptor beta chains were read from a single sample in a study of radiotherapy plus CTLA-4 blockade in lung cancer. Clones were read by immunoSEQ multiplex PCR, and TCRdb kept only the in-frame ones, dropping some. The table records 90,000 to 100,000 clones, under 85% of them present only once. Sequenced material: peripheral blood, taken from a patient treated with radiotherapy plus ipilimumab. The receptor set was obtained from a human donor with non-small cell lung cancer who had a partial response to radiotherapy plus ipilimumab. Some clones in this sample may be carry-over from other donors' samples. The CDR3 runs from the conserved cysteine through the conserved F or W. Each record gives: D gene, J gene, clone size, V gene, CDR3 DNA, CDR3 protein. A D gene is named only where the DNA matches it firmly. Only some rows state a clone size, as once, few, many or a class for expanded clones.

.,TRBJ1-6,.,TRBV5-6,TGTGCCAGCAGTACAGACTATAATTCACCCCTCCACTTT,CASSTDYNSPLHF
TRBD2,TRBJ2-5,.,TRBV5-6,TGTGCCAGCAGCTTTTGGGGGGGGGAGACCCAGTACTTC,CASSFWGGETQYF
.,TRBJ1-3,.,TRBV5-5,TGTGCCAGCAGCTTGTTGTTTGAGGGAAACACCATATATTTT,CASSLLFEGNTIYF
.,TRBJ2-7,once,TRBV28,TGTGCCAGCAGTTTGAGGGGGGGCGCCCAGGGAGAGCAGTACTTC,CASSLRGGAQGEQYF
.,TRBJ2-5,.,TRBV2,TGTGCCTCTTCGGCGGGGCGCAGGAGAACCCAGTACTTC,CASSAGRRRTQYF
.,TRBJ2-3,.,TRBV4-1,TGCGCCAGCAGCCTGTCAAAAAGCACAGATACGCAGTATTTT,CASSLSKSTDTQYF
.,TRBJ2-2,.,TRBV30,TGTGCCTGGAGTGAACAGGTCGGAGGGGAGCTGTTTTTT,CAWSEQVGGELFF
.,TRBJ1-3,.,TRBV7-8,TGTGCCAGCAGGGGACAAGGCTCTGGAAACACCATATATTTT,CASRGQGSGNTIYF
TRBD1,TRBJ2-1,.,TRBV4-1,TGCGCCAGCAGGGGGACAGGGCTCTACAATGAGCAGTTCTTC,CASRGTGLYNEQFF
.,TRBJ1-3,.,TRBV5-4,TGTGCCAGCAGCTTGGCAGGGGACCGAAACACCATATATTTT,CASSLAGDRNTIYF
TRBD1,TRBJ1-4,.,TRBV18,TGTGCCAGCTCACCCCGACAGGGCTCCGGTGAAAAACTGTTTTTT,CASSPRQGSGEKLFF
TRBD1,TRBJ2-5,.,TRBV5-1,TGCGCCAGCAGCTTGGCCGGGACAGGGGAGGGAGAGACCCAGTACTTC,CASSLAGTGEGETQYF
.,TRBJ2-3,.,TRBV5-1,TGCGCCAGCAGCCCTAACTTAGATACGCAGTATTTT,CASSPNLDTQYF
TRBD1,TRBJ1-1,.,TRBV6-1,TGTGCCAGCAAACCGACAGGGCTTCCCACTGAAGCTTTCTTT,CASKPTGLPTEAFF
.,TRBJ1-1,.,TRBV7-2,TGTGCCAGCAGCTTAACACGTATGAACACTGAAGCTTTCTTT,CASSLTRMNTEAFF
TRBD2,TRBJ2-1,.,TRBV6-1,TGTGCCAGTCTAGCGGGCCCTACCTTCAATGAGCAGTTCTTC,CASLAGPTFNEQFF
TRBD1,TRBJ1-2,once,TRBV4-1,TGCGCCAGCAGCCAAGTAGGCGTACAGGGGGCTGGGGGCTACACCTTC,CASSQVGVQGAGGYTF
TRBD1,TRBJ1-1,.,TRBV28,TGTGCCAGCAGTTTACATGGGCCCCAGGGGGCAAGAGAGACTGAAGCTTTCTTT,CASSLHGPQGARETEAFF
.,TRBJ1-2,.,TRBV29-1,TGCAGCGGCGGAAGAGTTGGAGGGGACTATGGCTACACCTTC,CSGGRVGGDYGYTF
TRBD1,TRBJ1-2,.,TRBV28,TGTGCCTGCAGGGGGCCCTATGGCTACACCTTC,CACRGPYGYTF
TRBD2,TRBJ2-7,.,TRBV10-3,TGTGCCATCAGGGGACTAGGATACGAGCAGTACTTC,CAIRGLGYEQYF
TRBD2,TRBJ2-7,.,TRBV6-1,TGTGCCAGCAGACTAGCGGGAGGGGACTTCTACGAGCAGTACTTC,CASRLAGGDFYEQYF
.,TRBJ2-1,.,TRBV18,TGTGCCAGCTCCGGCGGCTACAATGAGCAGTTCTTC,CASSGGYNEQFF
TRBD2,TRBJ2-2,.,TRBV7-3,TGTGCCAGCAGCCTCGGGACTATCAACACCGGGGAGCTGTTTTTT,CASSLGTINTGELFF
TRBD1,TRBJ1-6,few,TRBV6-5,TGTGCCAGCAGTTACTCCCCGGACAGGGTGAATTCACCCCTCCACTTT,CASSYSPDRVNSPLHF
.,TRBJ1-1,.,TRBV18,TGTGCCAGCTCACCAAGACTGACAGGAGAAACGGGCACTGAAGCTTTCTTT,CASSPRLTGETGTEAFF
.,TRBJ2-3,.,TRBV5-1,TGCGCCAGCAACCCTGGCGGGGCGTTTTTCGATACGCAGTATTTT,CASNPGGAFFDTQYF
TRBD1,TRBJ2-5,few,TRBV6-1,TGTGCCAGCAGTTTACAGGGGAACGAAGAGACCCAGTACTTC,CASSLQGNEETQYF
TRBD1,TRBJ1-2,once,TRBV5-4,TGTGCCGGCAAGACAGGGAACTCTTATGGCTACACCTTC,CAGKTGNSYGYTF
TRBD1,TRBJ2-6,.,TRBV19,TGTGCCAGTAGTATAGTAAGGGAGACAGGGGCCAGTGGGGCCAACGTCCTGACTTTC,CASSIVRETGASGANVLTF
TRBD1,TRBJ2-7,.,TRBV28,TGTGCCAGCAATAGCCGGGACAGGGGATACGAGCAGTACTTC,CASNSRDRGYEQYF
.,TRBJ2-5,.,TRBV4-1,TGCGCCAGCAGCCGATTACTAAGAGAGACCCAGTACTTC,CASSRLLRETQYF
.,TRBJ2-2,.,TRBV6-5,TGTGCCACCGAGAGCCATACCACGAGCACCGGGGAGCTGTTTTTT,CATESHTTSTGELFF
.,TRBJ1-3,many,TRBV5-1,TGCGCCAGCAGCCCGACACTGAGCTCTGGAAACACCATATATTTT,CASSPTLSSGNTIYF
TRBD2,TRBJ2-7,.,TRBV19,TGTGCCAGTAGTCCGGGACTAGCGGGAGGAACCGCCTACGAGCAGTACTTC,CASSPGLAGGTAYEQYF
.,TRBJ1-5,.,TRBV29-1,TGCAGCGTAGCCCAGGAACTTAATATGGCCCAGCATTTT,CSVAQELNMAQHF
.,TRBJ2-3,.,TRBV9,TGTGCCAGCAGCGTAGGTCAGATCTTCAGGAATACGCAGTATTTT,CASSVGQIFRNTQYF
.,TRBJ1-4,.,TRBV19,TGTGCCAGTAGTGAACAGGTTAATGAAAAACTGTTTTTT,CASSEQVNEKLFF
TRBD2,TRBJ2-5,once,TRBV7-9,TGTGCCAGCAGCCATCTAGCGGGGGACGAGACCCAGTACTTC,CASSHLAGDETQYF
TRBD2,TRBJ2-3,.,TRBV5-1,TGCGCCAGCAGCGGATGGACTAGCGGGGGGTCCACAGATACGCAGTATTTT,CASSGWTSGGSTDTQYF